This paragraph covers one T cell receptor beta chain sequence. The data originate from a study of T cell changes during pregnancy in multiple sclerosis. Libraries were prepared by immunoSEQ multiplex PCR; TCRdb keeps only in-frame clonotypes and omits some of them. The sample lists roughly 62,000 clones; 89% were seen once. Per germline, CDR1 SNHLY and CDR2 FYNNEI. Trimming took 6 bases from V and 5 from J; bases not matched to a gene: 1. This CDR3 is built from 14 residues. The source of this sequence is a female donor with multiple sclerosis, enrolled in a pregnancy study. This material consisted of peripheral blood, taken in the first trimester of pregnancy. The rearrangement joins TRBV2 to TRBJ2-3; 14 bases align to TRBD2. The CDR3 reads CASSGTSGRDTQYF. CDR3 bases: TGTGCCAGCAGCGGGACTAGCGGGAGAGATACGCAGTATTTT.